A selection of T cell receptor beta chains follows, all from one sample in a study of blood T cell repertoires in COVID-19. The data were produced by immunoSEQ multiplex PCR, yet TCRdb's version contains in-frame clones alone and is incomplete. In the table there are fewer than 300,000 clones, over 75% of which are singletons. What was sequenced was PBMCs or T cells enriched from blood (not recorded which). All receptors derive from a woman aged 25-40 years who had recovered from COVID-19. Each CDR3 is given with its conserved first and last residue. D genes are given only for firm matches. A row's size may be missing; if present it is once, few, many or a size class.

TRBV5-1	TRBJ2-1	NA	NA	TGCGCCAGCACCTCCTCTAGTTCCTACAATGAGCAGTTCTTC	CASTSSSSYNEQFF
TRBV30	TRBJ2-7	NA	NA	TGTGCCTGGAGTGTACGACGGGGATGGGGTTCCTACGAGCAGTACTTC	CAWSVRRGWGSYEQYF
TRBV7-6	TRBJ1-2	once	TRBD1	TGTGCCAGCAGCTTAGGGCCCGACAGGGATACTGGCTACACCTTC	CASSLGPDRDTGYTF
TRBV6-1	TRBJ1-2	few	NA	TGTGCCAGCAGTGAAGCCTACCGAACTAACTATGGCTACACCTTC	CASSEAYRTNYGYTF
TRBV3-1/TRBV3-2	TRBJ1-2	NA	TRBD1	TGTGCCAGCAGCCAGAGATACCGGGACAGGGCTGTACTTAACTATGGCTACACCTTC	CASSQRYRDRAVLNYGYTF
TRBV13	TRBJ2-1	few	NA	TGTGCCAGCAGCTCTTACCGGCCCTGGGGGCTCCGTACAAATGAGCAGTTCTTC	CASSSYRPWGLRTNEQFF
TRBV19	TRBJ2-7	NA	TRBD2	TGTGCCAGTAGTATTACTAGCGGGGTTTTTCAAACCTACGAGCAGTACTTC	CASSITSGVFQTYEQYF
TRBV20-1	TRBJ1-1	NA	NA	TGCAGTGCTTGGACTTACACTGAAGCTTTCTTT	CSAWTYTEAFF
TRBV6-5	TRBJ1-5	once	TRBD1	TGTGCCAGCAGCCGCCGACAGGGCGGGGATCAGCCCCAGCATTTT	CASSRRQGGDQPQHF
TRBV28	TRBJ2-7	few	TRBD1	TGTGCCAGCAGTGCCACAGGGGGCCAATTCTACGAGCAGTACTTC	CASSATGGQFYEQYF
TRBV2	TRBJ2-1	NA	TRBD1	TGTGCCAGCAGTGTCGGGCAGGGGGCGCGTAATGAGCAGTTCTTC	CASSVGQGARNEQFF
TRBV28	TRBJ1-5	once	TRBD1	TGTGCCAGCACCCGACAGGGGAATGGCAATCAGCCCCAGCATTTT	CASTRQGNGNQPQHF
TRBV6-1	TRBJ1-4	NA	NA	TGTGCCAGCAGTGATGGGACACTGTACACAGAAAAACTGTTTTTT	CASSDGTLYTEKLFF
TRBV29-1	TRBJ1-3	NA	NA	TGCAGCGTTAACCCCGGGGGCTCTGGAAACACCATATATTTT	CSVNPGGSGNTIYF
TRBV5-4	TRBJ1-3	NA	NA	TGTGCCAGCAGCTTGAGGGGGTCTTCTGGAAACACCATATATTTT	CASSLRGSSGNTIYF
TRBV5-4	TRBJ1-2	NA	NA	TGTGCCAGCAGGACTCAAGCTAACTATGGCTACACCTTC	CASRTQANYGYTF
TRBV7-2	TRBJ2-7	once	NA	TGTGCCAGCAGCTTTATCACTGACTCAACCTACGAGCAGTACTTC	CASSFITDSTYEQYF
TRBV11-1	TRBJ2-7	once	NA	TGTGCCAGCAGCTCAGGGGTGAGGGAGCAGTACTTC	CASSSGVREQYF
TRBV5-1	TRBJ2-6	NA	NA	TGCGCCAGCAGCCTCAGGGTGAGTGGGGCCAACGTCCTGACTTTC	CASSLRVSGANVLTF
TRBV28	TRBJ1-1	NA	TRBD1	TGTGCCAGCAGTTTATACAGGGGACGGGGGTACACTGAAGCTTTCTTT	CASSLYRGRGYTEAFF
TRBV6-5	TRBJ1-5	NA	NA	TGTGCCAGCAGTTACTCCAGGGATCAGCCCCAGCATTTT	CASSYSRDQPQHF
TRBV3-1/TRBV3-2	TRBJ1-2	NA	TRBD1	TGTGCCAGCACCAACAGGGGTAACTATGGCTACACCTTC	CASTNRGNYGYTF
TRBV25-1	TRBJ1-1	NA	NA	TGTGCCAGCAGTGGGACCCTGGCAGGGGATGGCACTGAAGCTTTCTTT	CASSGTLAGDGTEAFF
TRBV19	TRBJ1-3	NA	NA	TGTGCCAGTAGTGGCAGGGGATTCTCTGGAAACACCATATATTTT	CASSGRGFSGNTIYF
TRBV15	TRBJ2-3	NA	TRBD2	TGTGCCACCAGCAGAGGATCGGGACTAGACACAGATACGCAGTATTTT	CATSRGSGLDTDTQYF
TRBV5-1	TRBJ2-7	NA	NA	TGCGCCAACAGCACGGGGGCCTACGAGCAGTACTTC	CANSTGAYEQYF
TRBV19	TRBJ1-5	NA	TRBD1	TGTGCCAGTACTCATAAGGGGGCTAATCAGCCCCAGCATTTT	CASTHKGANQPQHF
TRBV3-1/TRBV3-2	TRBJ1-1	NA	NA	TGTGCCAGCAGCCAACAGGTCCCGAACACTGAAGCTTTCTTT	CASSQQVPNTEAFF
TRBV28	TRBJ2-5	NA	TRBD1	TGTGCCAGCAGTTTAGGCAGGGGGCAGGGAGAGACCCAGTACTTC	CASSLGRGQGETQYF
TRBV24-1	TRBJ2-7	NA	TRBD1	TGTGCCACCAGCCGGGACAGGGGATCCGAGCAGTACTTC	CATSRDRGSEQYF
TRBV25-1	TRBJ1-6	few	NA	TGTGCCAGCAGTACTCAGGGAGGGTCCTATAATTCACCCCTCCACTTT	CASSTQGGSYNSPLHF
TRBV15	TRBJ1-3	NA	NA	TGTGCCACCAGCAGATCAAGACAGGCGCTTTCGGCTGGAAACACCATATATTTT	CATSRSRQALSAGNTIYF
TRBV28	TRBJ1-2	NA	TRBD1	TGTGCCAGCAGACCTCAGGGGGCCAATAACTATGGCTACACCTTC	CASRPQGANNYGYTF
TRBV24-1	TRBJ2-2	once	TRBD1	TGTGCCACCAGTGACAGGGACAGGGATTCCGGGGAGCTGTTTTTT	CATSDRDRDSGELFF
TRBV19	TRBJ1-1	NA	NA	TGTGCCAGTAGTATCCTCGGGGGCACTGAAGCTTTCTTT	CASSILGGTEAFF
TRBV7-2	TRBJ1-2	NA	TRBD1	TGTGCCAGCAGCGACGGGACAGGGGTTGGCTACACCTTC	CASSDGTGVGYTF
TRBV19	TRBJ2-3	NA	TRBD1	TGTGCCAGTTGGTTCCTAGGGCGGGACAGGGAGGTCCGCACAGATACGCAGTATTTT	CASWFLGRDREVRTDTQYF
TRBV20-1	TRBJ1-5	NA	TRBD1	TGCAGTGCTAGTGACAGAGGACAGGCGGAACCCCAGCATTTT	CSASDRGQAEPQHF
TRBV24-1	TRBJ2-3	NA	TRBD2	TGTGCCACCAGTGATCTTGAGCGGGGGGACCCAGATACGCAGTATTTT	CATSDLERGDPDTQYF
TRBV6-1	TRBJ1-5	NA	NA	TGTGCCAGCAGTGAGTATAGCAATCAGCCCCAGCATTTT	CASSEYSNQPQHF
TRBV5-4	TRBJ2-1	NA	TRBD2	TGTGCCAGCAGCTTTCGGAAGAGCGGGGGGCCGTACAATGAGCAGTTCTTC	CASSFRKSGGPYNEQFF
TRBV12-3/TRBV12-4	TRBJ1-5	once	NA	TGTGCCAGCAGCCTCGGTGATCAGCCCCAGCATTTT	CASSLGDQPQHF
TRBV5-1	TRBJ2-7	NA	TRBD2	TGCGCCAGCAGCTTGTGGAGTATAACGACTAGCGGGAATCCCTACGAGCAGTACTTC	CASSLWSITTSGNPYEQYF
TRBV4-2	TRBJ1-5	NA	NA	TGTGCCAGCAGCCAAGATCCAACAGGCAATCAGCCCCAGCATTTT	CASSQDPTGNQPQHF
TRBV28	TRBJ1-6	NA	TRBD1	TGTGCCAGCAGTTCCGGGACAGGGGGCGTGATTAATTCACCCCTCCACTTT	CASSSGTGGVINSPLHF
TRBV5-6	TRBJ2-2	NA	NA	TGTGCCAGCAGCTTACCGGACTCTCTGACCGGGGAGCTGTTTTTT	CASSLPDSLTGELFF
TRBV11-2	TRBJ2-3	NA	TRBD2	TGTGCCAGCAGCTTAGTCGCGGGGGGTGTAGTAGATACGCAGTATTTT	CASSLVAGGVVDTQYF
TRBV5-1	TRBJ1-2	NA	TRBD1	TGCGCCAGCAGCTACTTCAGTGCAGGGGGTAACTATGGCTACACCTTC	CASSYFSAGGNYGYTF
TRBV5-6	TRBJ1-2	NA	NA	TGTGCCAGCAGCCTTGTGGCAGGGGTTTTTAACTATGGCTACACCTTC	CASSLVAGVFNYGYTF
TRBV29-1	TRBJ1-2	few	NA	TGCAGCTTATACGAAGGGGTCTATGGCTACACCTTC	CSLYEGVYGYTF
TRBV28	TRBJ1-5	NA	TRBD1	TGTGCCAGCAGTTTAGAGGGGGCCGGGCCCCAGCATTTT	CASSLEGAGPQHF
TRBV6-5	TRBJ1-3	NA	TRBD1	TGTGCCAGCAGCACGGGACAGGGGGTGGGAAACACCATATATTTT	CASSTGQGVGNTIYF
TRBV10-2	TRBJ1-2	once	NA	TGCGCCAGCAGTCTCCTAAACAGGAGTGGCTACACCTTC	CASSLLNRSGYTF
TRBV7-2	TRBJ2-1	once	TRBD2	TGTGCCAGCAGCTTAGTGACTAGCGGGGGGGCAGGGCAGTTCTTC	CASSLVTSGGAGQFF